These T cell receptor beta chains were read from a single sample in a study of cytomegalovirus exposure and HLA in healthy donors. Profiling relied on immunoSEQ multiplex PCR, and the TCRdb table lists in-frame clones only, not all of them. The table lists 100,000 to 150,000 clones, roughly 80% of them singletons. Sequenced sample: PBMCs. The receptors here all came from a man between 18 and 35 years old in good health and CMV-seropositive. The CDR3 runs from the conserved cysteine through the conserved F or W. The order of the fields is clone size, V gene, D gene, J gene, CDR3 protein, CDR3 DNA. D genes are given only for firm matches. Where a row states a size, it is once, few, many or the class of an expanded clone; other rows omit it.

>-|TRBV30|-|TRBJ1-3
CAWSAGTGNTIYF
TGTGCCTGGTCGGCCGGGACTGGAAACACCATATATTTT
>-|TRBV30|-|TRBJ1-4
CAWSTEEKLFF
TGTGCCTGGAGCACGGAGGAAAAACTGTTTTTT
>once|TRBV9|-|TRBJ2-7
CASSAAGVGYEQYF
TGTGCCAGCAGCGCAGCAGGGGTAGGCTACGAGCAGTACTTC
>-|TRBV11-2|-|TRBJ2-7
CASSPGSFYEQYF
TGTGCCAGCAGTCCCGGGAGCTTCTACGAGCAGTACTTC
>-|TRBV2|-|TRBJ1-5
CATPFGPPRRNQPQHF
TGTGCCACCCCGTTTGGCCCTCCGCGGCGCAATCAGCCCCAGCATTTT
>-|TRBV5-1|TRBD1|TRBJ1-3
CASSLSSIATGRPHF
TGCGCCAGCAGCTTGTCATCGATCGCGACAGGGAGGCCGCATTTT
>-|TRBV6-5|-|TRBJ2-7
CASSYGGNYEQYF
TGTGCCAGCAGTTACGGGGGGAACTACGAGCAGTACTTC
>-|TRBV9|-|TRBJ1-2
CASSGRDFNYGYTF
TGTGCCAGCAGCGGCCGGGATTTTAACTATGGCTACACCTTC
>-|TRBV6-5|-|TRBJ2-3
CASSNGGPGTDTQYF
TGTGCCAGCAGCAACGGGGGGCCGGGCACAGATACGCAGTATTTT
>-|TRBV5-1|-|TRBJ2-7
CASSLGASYEQYF
TGCGCCAGCAGCTTGGGGGCGTCCTACGAGCAGTACTTC
>-|TRBV21-1|-|TRBJ1-2
CASSKKPDRGYDYGYTF
TGTGCCAGCAGCAAAAAACCAGACAGGGGATATGACTATGGCTACACCTTC
>-|TRBV10-3|-|TRBJ2-1
CAISESWGVAYNEQFF
TGTGCCATCAGTGAGTCTTGGGGGGTGGCCTACAATGAGCAGTTCTTC
>-|TRBV5-1|TRBD2|TRBJ2-3
CASSWGTSEDTQYF
TGCGCCAGCAGCTGGGGGACTAGCGAGGATACGCAGTATTTT
>-|TRBV13|TRBD1|TRBJ2-5
CASMRTGDKETQYF
TGTGCCAGCATGAGGACAGGGGATAAAGAGACCCAGTACTTC
>-|TRBV10-3|TRBD2|TRBJ2-5
CAISDAAGGFEETQYF
TGTGCCATCAGTGATGCAGCGGGGGGCTTTGAAGAGACCCAGTACTTC
>-|TRBV4-2|TRBD1|TRBJ1-2
CASSQDDRGLGGYTF
TGTGCCAGCAGCCAAGACGACAGGGGACTGGGCGGCTACACCTTC
>once|TRBV10-2|-|TRBJ1-6
CASRDDRNNSPLHF
TGCGCCAGCAGGGATGACAGGAATAATTCACCCCTCCACTTT
>once|TRBV9|-|TRBJ1-5
CASSAGVLPQPQHF
TGTGCCAGCAGCGCAGGGGTTCTCCCTCAGCCCCAGCATTTT
>-|TRBV7-2|-|TRBJ2-2
CASSLRSGNTGELFF
TGTGCCAGCAGCTTAAGGTCAGGCAACACCGGGGAGCTGTTTTTT
>few|TRBV4-1|TRBD2|TRBJ2-3
CASSQGLAGVTGTDTQYF
TGCGCCAGCAGCCAAGGGCTAGCGGGAGTCACCGGCACAGATACGCAGTATTTT
>-|TRBV30|-|TRBJ2-3
CAWSAPTEGYTQYF
TGTGCCTGGAGTGCCCCCACTGAGGGTTATACGCAGTATTTT
>-|TRBV18|-|TRBJ2-1
CASSLQGLALAYNEQFF
TGTGCCAGCTCACTCCAAGGGCTAGCCTTAGCCTACAATGAGCAGTTCTTC
>few|TRBV2|-|TRBJ1-4
CASSAARGGEKLFF
TGTGCCAGCAGTGCCGCCAGGGGCGGTGAAAAACTGTTTTTT
>-|TRBV27|-|TRBJ1-5
CASSLGDGNQPQHF
TGTGCCAGCAGTCTGGGAGATGGCAATCAGCCCCAGCATTTT
>-|TRBV29-1|-|TRBJ1-2
CSATLARGAGYGYTF
TGCAGCGCAACCTTGGCCCGGGGAGCTGGTTATGGCTACACCTTC
>-|TRBV14|-|TRBJ1-1
CASSSILFRGNTEAFF
TGTGCCAGCAGTAGCATCCTCTTCCGGGGGAACACTGAAGCTTTCTTT
>-|TRBV11-2|-|TRBJ1-3
CASSATRSLAGNTIYF
TGTGCCAGCAGCGCCACAAGGTCTCTAGCGGGAAACACCATATATTTT
>-|TRBV2|-|TRBJ1-2
CASSEEGGGGYTF
TGTGCCAGCAGTGAAGAGGGAGGCGGGGGCTACACCTTC
>-|TRBV5-1|-|TRBJ1-1
CASSLLGGLGTEAFF
TGCGCCAGCAGCTTGTTGGGGGGGTTGGGGACTGAAGCTTTCTTT